Shown below are 5 T cell receptor beta chains from a single sample sequenced in a study of T cell responses to AZD1222 COVID-19 vaccine (dated by TCRdb to 2020 to 2022). The sample's time point label is to be understood as: about 28 days (+/-7) after the second vaccine dose. The library was generated by the immunoSEQ multiplex PCR assay. TCRdb stores this immuneACCESS table with in-frame sequences only. Part of the clones is absent; in the studies checked, under half of the shortfall reflects unresolved V genes, and no reason is known for the rest. The sample data list nearly 110,000 clones, and over 80% of these were observed just once. Jointly, the top ten make up roughly 8.9% of the sample. This specimen consisted of peripheral blood, obtained 28 days after the second AZD1222 dose. The origin of the receptors is an adult who received the AZD1222 COVID-19 vaccine.

The chain is built from TRBV5-1 and TRBJ1-1; TRBD1 might be the D (6 bases). The germline V gene encodes CDR1 SGHRS and CDR2 YFSETQ. V was shortened by 3 bases and J by 4 bases, with 13 bases between the two germline ends. This CDR3 is 14 amino acids long. CDR3 sequence (DNA): TGCGCCAGCAGCTCAAACAGGGCAGGCACTGAAGCTTTCTTT. Encoded protein: CASSSNRAGTEAFF.

This clone was counted only a few times. The chain employs TRBV19 and TRBJ1-5; D is perhaps TRBD1 (6 bases). Germline V CDR1 and CDR2: LNHDA, SQIVND (reference sequence). V was pared by 3 bases and J by 3 bases, with 12 bases between. The CDR3 length is 15 residues. CDR3 loop: CASSIRQGHNQPQHF. The DNA for the CDR3 is TGTGCCAGTAGTATCAGGCAGGGGCACAATCAGCCCCAGCATTTT.

This chain's CDR3 is CASSETGQGNRVWVNEKLFF. The CDR3 region has the DNA TGTGCCAGCAGTGAGACGGGACAGGGTAATCGGGTTTGGGTTAATGAAAAACTGTTTTTT. This rearrangement joins TRBV6-1 to TRBJ1-4; 9 bases match TRBD1. Losses at the gene ends were 3 bases for V and 4 bases for J; bases not matched to a gene: 18. Germline CDR1 reads MNHNS; CDR2 reads SASEGT. This CDR3 contains 20 residues.

V is TRBV5-4 and J is TRBJ2-5; D may match TRBD1 or TRBD2 (5 bases each). Germline CDR1 reads SGHNT; CDR2 reads YYREEE (reference sequence). The V and J ends lost 5 bases and 5 bases respectively, with 22 bases between them. The CDR3 length is 16 residues. The CDR3 DNA reads as TGTGCCAGCAGGCCCTCTGGGGCCCTGGGGGAGGAGACCCAGTACTTC. Amino acids: CASRPSGALGEETQYF. Full variable domain (rest looked up from reference TRBV5-4 and TRBJ2-5): ETGVTQSPTHLIKTRGQQVTLRCSSQSGHNTVSWYQQALGQGPQFIFQYYREEENGRGNFPPRFSGLQFPNYSSELNVNALELDDSALYLCASRPSGALGEETQYFGPGTRLLVL.

The gene calls are TRBV6-1 and TRBJ2-5; TRBD2 matches 8 bases. CDR3 length equals 14 residues. The germline CDR1 and CDR2 sequences are MNHNS and SASEGT. V dropped 2 bases and J dropped 5; count of bases not matched to a gene: 4. This CDR3 reads CASSEHGRAETQYF. DNA for the CDR3: TGTGCCAGCAGTGAACACGGGAGGGCTGAGACCCAGTACTTC.